These T cell receptor beta chains were read from a single sample in a study of shared clonotypes between healthy human individuals. Sequenced by immunoSEQ multiplex PCR; TCRdb stores in-frame clones only, minus some. The sample lists roughly 2 million clones, about 94% seen once, with over 0.1% in the top ten. Sequenced sample: naive CD4+ T cells sorted from blood. These TCRs come from a man aged 18 to 30 in good health. CDR3s include the opening cysteine and the closing phenylalanine or tryptophan. The order of the fields is J gene, V gene, clone size, D gene, CDR3 protein, CDR3 DNA. A D gene is named only where the DNA matches it firmly. The size of a clone is reported for some rows only, either as once, few or many, or as a class for expanded clones.

j_call: TRBJ2-3
v_call: TRBV20-1
clone_size: .
d_call: TRBD2
cdr3_aa: CTAGADTQYF
cdr3_nt: TGCACAGCGGGAGCAGATACGCAGTATTTT

j_call: TRBJ1-2
v_call: TRBV5-4
clone_size: .
d_call: TRBD1
cdr3_aa: CASSPLDGGGRGYTF
cdr3_nt: TGTGCCAGCAGCCCATTGGATGGAGGGGGCAGGGGCTACACCTTC

j_call: TRBJ1-2
v_call: TRBV6-5
clone_size: once
d_call: TRBD1
cdr3_aa: CASSWRTGSYGYTF
cdr3_nt: TGTGCCAGCAGTTGGCGGACAGGGAGCTATGGCTACACCTTC

j_call: TRBJ1-1
v_call: TRBV5-4
clone_size: .
d_call: .
cdr3_aa: CASSLVGGPLNTEAFF
cdr3_nt: TGTGCCAGCAGCTTGGTCGGGGGCCCCCTGAACACTGAAGCTTTCTTT

j_call: TRBJ1-3
v_call: TRBV27
clone_size: .
d_call: TRBD1
cdr3_aa: CASTPRTGMYTIYF
cdr3_nt: TGTGCCAGCACCCCTCGGACAGGGATGTACACCATATATTTT

j_call: TRBJ1-5
v_call: TRBV7-8
clone_size: .
d_call: .
cdr3_aa: CASSLLVGLGQPQHF
cdr3_nt: TGTGCCAGCAGCTTATTGGTGGGGCTCGGTCAGCCCCAGCATTTT

j_call: TRBJ2-7
v_call: TRBV18
clone_size: .
d_call: .
cdr3_aa: CASSPATGLGEQYF
cdr3_nt: TGTGCCAGCTCACCGGCCACGGGGCTGGGGGAGCAGTACTTC

j_call: TRBJ1-2
v_call: TRBV6-1
clone_size: once
d_call: .
cdr3_aa: CASSDQGTGYGYTF
cdr3_nt: TGTGCCAGCAGTGATCAGGGTACGGGCTATGGCTACACCTTC

j_call: TRBJ2-1
v_call: TRBV5-1
clone_size: .
d_call: .
cdr3_aa: CASNHYRGGTHEQFF
cdr3_nt: TGCGCCAGCAACCACTACAGGGGAGGAACTCATGAGCAGTTCTTC

j_call: TRBJ2-1
v_call: TRBV20-1
clone_size: .
d_call: .
cdr3_aa: CSAVSYNEQFF
cdr3_nt: TGCAGTGCAGTCAGCTACAATGAGCAGTTCTTC

j_call: TRBJ1-3
v_call: TRBV10-1
clone_size: .
d_call: TRBD1
cdr3_aa: CASRPRTGGESGNTIYF
cdr3_nt: TGCGCCAGCAGGCCTAGGACAGGGGGCGAGTCTGGAAACACCATATATTTT

j_call: TRBJ1-5
v_call: TRBV10-3
clone_size: .
d_call: .
cdr3_aa: CAISEGWSNQPQHF
cdr3_nt: TGTGCCATCAGTGAAGGGTGGAGCAATCAGCCCCAGCATTTT

j_call: TRBJ2-7
v_call: TRBV6-6
clone_size: .
d_call: .
cdr3_aa: CASESKTILEQYF
cdr3_nt: TGTGCCAGCGAGTCGAAGACAATCTTGGAGCAGTACTTC

j_call: TRBJ2-2
v_call: TRBV28
clone_size: .
d_call: .
cdr3_aa: CASSETTGELFF
cdr3_nt: TGTGCCAGCAGCGAAACCACCGGGGAGCTGTTTTTT

j_call: TRBJ2-3
v_call: TRBV28
clone_size: .
d_call: TRBD2
cdr3_aa: CASTLAASGRRSTDTQYF
cdr3_nt: TGTGCCAGCACCCTGGCCGCTAGCGGGAGACGTAGCACAGATACGCAGTATTTT

j_call: TRBJ2-1
v_call: TRBV27
clone_size: .
d_call: TRBD2
cdr3_aa: CASSRPTSGGANEQFF
cdr3_nt: TGTGCCAGCAGTCGCCCGACTAGCGGGGGGGCAAATGAGCAGTTCTTC

j_call: TRBJ1-4
v_call: TRBV7-2
clone_size: .
d_call: .
cdr3_aa: CASSLVSQVREKLFF
cdr3_nt: TGTGCCAGCAGCTTAGTCTCACAGGTGCGGGAAAAACTGTTTTTT

j_call: TRBJ2-7
v_call: TRBV5-6
clone_size: .
d_call: TRBD2
cdr3_aa: CASSLAGTSGGIDEQYF
cdr3_nt: TGTGCCAGCAGCTTGGCCGGGACTAGCGGGGGGATCGACGAGCAGTACTTC

j_call: TRBJ1-5
v_call: TRBV5-1
clone_size: .
d_call: .
cdr3_aa: CASSPEGVNQPQHF
cdr3_nt: TGCGCCAGCAGCCCCGAAGGCGTAAATCAGCCCCAGCATTTT

j_call: TRBJ2-5
v_call: TRBV25-1
clone_size: once
d_call: .
cdr3_aa: CASRVAETRGPGGETQYF
cdr3_nt: TGTGCCAGCCGCGTGGCGGAGACACGGGGCCCAGGTGGGGAGACCCAGTACTTC

j_call: TRBJ2-1
v_call: TRBV12-5
clone_size: .
d_call: .
cdr3_aa: CASGSPPGISFF
cdr3_nt: TGTGCTAGTGGTTCCCCTCCGGGAATCTCGTTCTTC

j_call: TRBJ2-7
v_call: TRBV6-5
clone_size: .
d_call: TRBD1
cdr3_aa: CASRSAGTGSHF
cdr3_nt: TGTGCCAGCCGATCCGCCGGGACAGGGAGCCACTTC

j_call: TRBJ2-2
v_call: TRBV10-1
clone_size: .
d_call: .
cdr3_aa: CASSESSLNTGELFF
cdr3_nt: TGCGCCAGCAGTGAGTCCTCATTAAACACCGGGGAGCTGTTTTTT

j_call: TRBJ1-2
v_call: TRBV28
clone_size: .
d_call: .
cdr3_aa: CASSSPSETVYGYTF
cdr3_nt: TGTGCCAGCAGTTCCCCGTCGGAGACGGTCTATGGCTACACCTTC

j_call: TRBJ2-3
v_call: TRBV6-5
clone_size: .
d_call: TRBD1
cdr3_aa: CASRATGSTDTQYF
cdr3_nt: TGTGCCAGCAGGGCGACAGGGAGCACAGATACGCAGTATTTT

j_call: TRBJ2-7
v_call: TRBV11-2
clone_size: .
d_call: TRBD2
cdr3_aa: CASSMTSGEQYF
cdr3_nt: TGTGCCAGCAGCATGACTAGCGGCGAGCAGTACTTC

j_call: TRBJ1-1
v_call: TRBV4-1
clone_size: once
d_call: TRBD1
cdr3_aa: CASSQRQGVTEAFF
cdr3_nt: TGCGCCAGCAGCCAGAGACAGGGGGTCACTGAAGCTTTCTTT

j_call: TRBJ2-7
v_call: TRBV5-4
clone_size: .
d_call: TRBD2
cdr3_aa: CASSPGGGRTYEQYF
cdr3_nt: TGTGCCAGCAGCCCCGGCGGGGGGAGGACCTACGAGCAGTACTTC

j_call: TRBJ2-2
v_call: TRBV7-3
clone_size: .
d_call: .
cdr3_aa: CASSSLTSGELFF
cdr3_nt: TGTGCCAGCAGCTCCTTAACATCCGGGGAGCTGTTTTTT

j_call: TRBJ2-7
v_call: TRBV13
clone_size: .
d_call: TRBD1
cdr3_aa: CASSLGQDSYEQYF
cdr3_nt: TGTGCCAGCAGCTTGGGACAGGACTCCTACGAGCAGTACTTC

j_call: TRBJ1-1
v_call: TRBV25-1
clone_size: .
d_call: TRBD1
cdr3_aa: CASRDTGTGNTEAFF
cdr3_nt: TGTGCCAGCAGAGATACCGGGACAGGGAACACTGAAGCTTTCTTT

j_call: TRBJ2-1
v_call: TRBV6-5
clone_size: .
d_call: .
cdr3_aa: CASSGYSLEQFF
cdr3_nt: TGTGCCAGCAGTGGTTATTCCCTTGAGCAGTTCTTC

j_call: TRBJ2-6
v_call: TRBV2
clone_size: .
d_call: .
cdr3_aa: CASSEIQTYVLTF
cdr3_nt: TGTGCCAGCAGTGAAATACAGACCTACGTCCTGACTTTC

j_call: TRBJ1-2
v_call: TRBV30
clone_size: .
d_call: TRBD1
cdr3_aa: CAWRGQGVNGYTF
cdr3_nt: TGTGCCTGGCGGGGACAGGGGGTAAATGGCTACACCTTC

j_call: TRBJ2-3
v_call: TRBV5-1
clone_size: once
d_call: .
cdr3_aa: CASSLGAETDTQYF
cdr3_nt: TGCGCCAGCAGCTTGGGCGCAGAAACAGATACGCAGTATTTT

j_call: TRBJ2-7
v_call: TRBV6-5
clone_size: .
d_call: .
cdr3_aa: CASSRDKGYEQYF
cdr3_nt: TGTGCCAGCAGTCGGGACAAAGGCTACGAGCAGTACTTC

j_call: TRBJ1-4
v_call: TRBV2
clone_size: .
d_call: .
cdr3_aa: CASSEGRATNEKLFF
cdr3_nt: TGTGCCAGCAGTGAAGGCCGTGCAACTAATGAAAAACTGTTTTTT

j_call: TRBJ2-3
v_call: TRBV11-2
clone_size: once
d_call: .
cdr3_aa: CASSLQSGQYF
cdr3_nt: TGTGCCAGCAGCTTACAGAGCGGGCAGTATTTT

j_call: TRBJ1-2
v_call: TRBV29-1
clone_size: .
d_call: .
cdr3_aa: CSVGVRGGYGYTF
cdr3_nt: TGCAGCGTTGGGGTCCGGGGTGGCTATGGCTACACCTTC